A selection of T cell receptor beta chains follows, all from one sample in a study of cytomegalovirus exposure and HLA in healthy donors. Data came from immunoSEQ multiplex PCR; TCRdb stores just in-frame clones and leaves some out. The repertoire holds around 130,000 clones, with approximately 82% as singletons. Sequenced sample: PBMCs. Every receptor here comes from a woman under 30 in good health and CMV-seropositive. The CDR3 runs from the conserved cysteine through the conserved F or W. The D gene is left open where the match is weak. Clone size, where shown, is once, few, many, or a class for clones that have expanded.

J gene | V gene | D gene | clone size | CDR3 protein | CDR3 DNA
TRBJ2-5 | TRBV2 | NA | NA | CATFRRASFQETQYF | TGTGCCACCTTCCGGAGGGCTAGCTTTCAAGAGACCCAGTACTTC
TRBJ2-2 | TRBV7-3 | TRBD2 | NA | CASSFGTSGESTGELFF | TGTGCCAGCAGCTTCGGGACTAGCGGGGAGAGCACCGGGGAGCTGTTTTTT
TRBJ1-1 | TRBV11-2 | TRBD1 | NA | CASSPPTGMNTEAFF | TGTGCCAGCAGCCCACCGACAGGGATGAACACTGAAGCTTTCTTT
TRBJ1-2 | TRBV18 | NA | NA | CASSLEAGHSGYTF | TGTGCCAGCTCACTTGAAGCGGGGCATAGTGGCTACACCTTC
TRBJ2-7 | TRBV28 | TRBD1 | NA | CASRGDRGLFEQYF | TGTGCCAGCAGGGGGGACAGGGGTTTGTTCGAGCAGTACTTC
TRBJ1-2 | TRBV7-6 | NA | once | CASSPRTRRALENNYGYTF | TGTGCCAGCAGCCCAAGAACCAGGAGGGCTCTAGAAAATAACTATGGCTACACCTTC
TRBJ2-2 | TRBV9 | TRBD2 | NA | CASSLDRGLAVGELFF | TGTGCCAGCAGCCTCGATCGGGGACTAGCCGTCGGGGAGCTGTTTTTT
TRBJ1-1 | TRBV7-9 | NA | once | CASSFGSGQNTEAFF | NA
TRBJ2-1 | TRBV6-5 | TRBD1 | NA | CASSYTGGGEQFF | TGTGCCAGCAGTTATACAGGGGGCGGTGAGCAGTTCTTC
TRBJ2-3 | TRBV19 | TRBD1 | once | CASSTATGGRNTQYF | TGTGCCAGTAGTACAGCGACAGGGGGAAGGAATACGCAGTATTTT
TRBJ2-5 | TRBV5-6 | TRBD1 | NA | CASSLSTGGETQYF | TGTGCCAGCAGCTTGTCGACAGGGGGAGAGACCCAGTACTTC
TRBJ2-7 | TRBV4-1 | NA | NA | CASSQGASYEQYF | TGCGCCAGCAGCCAAGGCGCCTCCTACGAGCAGTACTTC
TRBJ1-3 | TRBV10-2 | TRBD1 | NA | CASSDTTGTSGNTIYF | TGCGCCAGCAGTGACACGACAGGGACTTCTGGAAACACCATATATTTT
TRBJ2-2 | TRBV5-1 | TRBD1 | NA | CASSLSQGAPGELFF | TGCGCCAGCAGCTTGTCACAGGGGGCGCCCGGGGAGCTGTTTTTT
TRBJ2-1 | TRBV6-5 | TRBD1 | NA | CASTNRGPNYNEQFF | TGTGCCAGCACGAACAGGGGCCCAAATTACAATGAGCAGTTCTTC
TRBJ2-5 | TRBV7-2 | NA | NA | CASSSFAPPETQYF | TGTGCCAGCAGCAGCTTCGCGCCCCCAGAGACCCAGTACTTC
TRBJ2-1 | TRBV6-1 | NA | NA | CASRDSLPNEQFF | TGTGCCAGCAGGGACAGTCTCCCCAATGAGCAGTTCTTC
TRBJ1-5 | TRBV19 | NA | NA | CASSIGPPTVNQPQHF | TGTGCCAGTAGTATTGGACCCCCGACAGTCAATCAGCCCCAGCATTTT
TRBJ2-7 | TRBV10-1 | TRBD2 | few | CASSAVREGSEQYF | TGCGCCAGCAGTGCCGTGAGGGAGGGAAGCGAGCAGTACTTC
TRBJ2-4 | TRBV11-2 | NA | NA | CASSLDLREENIQYF | TGTGCCAGCAGCTTAGACCTCCGGGAAGAAAACATTCAGTACTTC
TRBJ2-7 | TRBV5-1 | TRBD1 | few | CASSVDHRGPAYEQYF | TGCGCCAGCAGCGTCGACCACAGGGGGCCGGCCTACGAGCAGTACTTC
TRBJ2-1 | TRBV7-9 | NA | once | CASSLGSGGGHEQFF | TGTGCCAGCAGCTTAGGGTCAGGGGGAGGCCATGAGCAGTTCTTC
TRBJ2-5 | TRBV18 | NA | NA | CASSHRVETQYF | TGTGCCAGCTCACACAGGGTGGAGACCCAGTACTTC
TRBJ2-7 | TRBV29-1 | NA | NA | CSVRQSAYEQYF | TGCAGCGTTCGACAGTCGGCCTACGAGCAGTACTTC
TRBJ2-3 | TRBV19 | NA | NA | CASSIDGGSDTQYF | TGTGCCAGTAGTATAGATGGGGGCTCAGATACGCAGTATTTT
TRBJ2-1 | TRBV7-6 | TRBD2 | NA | CASSLIGRLAGYNEQFF | TGTGCCAGCAGCTTAATAGGGCGACTAGCGGGCTACAATGAGCAGTTCTTC
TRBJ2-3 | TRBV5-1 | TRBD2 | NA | CASNPRGGVDTQYF | TGCGCCAGCAACCCTCGGGGGGGTGTAGATACGCAGTATTTT
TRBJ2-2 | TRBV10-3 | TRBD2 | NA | CAIKDSGRSGGELFF | TGTGCCATCAAAGATAGCGGGCGTTCCGGCGGGGAGCTGTTTTTT
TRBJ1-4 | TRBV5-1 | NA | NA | CASKEAGAANEKLFF | TGCGCCAGCAAGGAGGCAGGGGCGGCTAATGAAAAACTGTTTTTT
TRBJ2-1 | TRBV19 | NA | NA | CASRPEAAYNEQFF | TGTGCCAGCCGCCCTGAGGCGGCCTACAATGAGCAGTTCTTC
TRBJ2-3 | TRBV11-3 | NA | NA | CASSLGASTDTQYF | TGTGCCAGCAGCTTAGGGGCGAGCACAGATACGCAGTATTTT
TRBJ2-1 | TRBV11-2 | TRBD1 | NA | CASRGIQGAGNEQFF | TGTGCCAGCAGAGGAATACAGGGGGCGGGCAATGAGCAGTTCTTC
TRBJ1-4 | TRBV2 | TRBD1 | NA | CASSEKGTVNEKLFF | TGTGCCAGCAGTGAAAAGGGGACAGTTAATGAAAAACTGTTTTTT
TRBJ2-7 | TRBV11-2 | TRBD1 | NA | CASSSLTGMHEQYF | TGTGCCAGCAGCTCATTGACAGGGATGCACGAGCAGTACTTC
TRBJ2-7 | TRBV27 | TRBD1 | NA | CASSLSPGGAEQYF | TGTGCCAGCAGTTTATCCCCAGGGGGCGCCGAGCAGTACTTC
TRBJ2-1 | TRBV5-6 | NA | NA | CASSYSGQGSLDEQFF | TGTGCCAGCAGCTATTCAGGGCAGGGATCTCTCGATGAGCAGTTCTTC
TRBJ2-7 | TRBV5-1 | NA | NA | CASSPFGQGYEQYF | TGCGCCAGCAGCCCGTTCGGACAAGGCTACGAGCAGTACTTC
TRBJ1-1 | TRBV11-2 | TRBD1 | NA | CASSLQGPGVKFTEAFF | TGTGCCAGCAGCCTACAGGGGCCGGGGGTAAAGTTCACTGAAGCTTTCTTT
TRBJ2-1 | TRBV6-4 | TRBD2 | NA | CASSRLAGESNEQFF | TGTGCCAGCAGTCGACTAGCGGGGGAGAGTAATGAGCAGTTCTTC
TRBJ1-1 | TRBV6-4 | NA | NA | CASSPAGESTEAFF | TGTGCCAGCAGTCCGGCCGGGGAAAGCACTGAAGCTTTCTTT